This TCR beta chain was recorded in a study of T cells after yellow fever vaccination. This clonotype showed up many times. General study findings and limits: Among all clonotypes, a small share was observed in both CD4 and CD8 compartments. Sorted memory cells at day 0 lacked detectable levels of almost all vaccine-responding clonotypes.

Germline-derived CDR1 and CDR2 are SGHNT and YENEEA. CDR3 length: 15 residues. V trimming: 4 bases; J trimming: 6 bases; junction bases outside the gene matches: 7. Each CDR3 protein is one row after TCRdb ran MiXCR on the 5' RACE reads. The table includes some 15,000 distinct CDR3 sequences, 7.3% detected once. The gene calls are TRBV11-3 and TRBJ2-2; 8 bases are shared with TRBD1. The sequence was obtained from a young man who received the YFV17D yellow fever vaccine. Sequenced here: PBMCs, either bulk or a sorted T-cell subset (CD4+, CD8+, memory, or dextramer-sorted; not recorded which), sampled on the day of the yellow fever booster vaccination. In DNA, the CDR3 is TGTGCCAGCAGCTGGACAGGGCTTAGGTCCGGGGAGCTGTTTTTT. It is translated as CASSWTGLRSGELFF.